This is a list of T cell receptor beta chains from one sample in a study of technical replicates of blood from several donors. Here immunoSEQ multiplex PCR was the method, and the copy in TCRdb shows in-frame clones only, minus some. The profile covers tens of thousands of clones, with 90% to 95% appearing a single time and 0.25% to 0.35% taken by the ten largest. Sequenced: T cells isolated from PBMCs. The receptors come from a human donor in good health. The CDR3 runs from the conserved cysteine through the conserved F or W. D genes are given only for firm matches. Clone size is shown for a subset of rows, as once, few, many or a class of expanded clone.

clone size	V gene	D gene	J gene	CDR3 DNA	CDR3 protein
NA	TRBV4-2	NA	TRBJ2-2	TGTGCCAGCAGCCAAGGTCTCCGGACTTTGAACACCGGGGAGCTGTTTTTT	CASSQGLRTLNTGELFF
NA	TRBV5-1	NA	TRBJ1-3	TGCGCCAGCAGCTTGGTTCTCCCCGGCGGCGCCTCTGGAAACACCATATATTTT	CASSLVLPGGASGNTIYF
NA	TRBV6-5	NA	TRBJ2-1	TGTGCCAGCACAACACCACCCCACAATGAGCAGTTCTTC	CASTTPPHNEQFF
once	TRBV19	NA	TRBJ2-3	TGTGCCAGTAGTTATCGCTCGCAGGGGAAAGATACGCAGTATTTT	CASSYRSQGKDTQYF
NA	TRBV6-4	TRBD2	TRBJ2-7	TGTGCCAGCAGTGACTCTAGCGGGCGTCGCTACGAGCAGTACTTC	CASSDSSGRRYEQYF
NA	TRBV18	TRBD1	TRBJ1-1	TGTGCCAGCTCACCACCCGGGACAGGTCACACTGAAGCTTTCTTT	CASSPPGTGHTEAFF
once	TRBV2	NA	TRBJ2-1	TGTGCCAGCAGTGATTGGCGGAGCAGCTACAATGAGCAGTTCTTC	CASSDWRSSYNEQFF
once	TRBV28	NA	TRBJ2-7	TGTGCCAGCAACCCAGGGTTCGCGGGAAACGAGCAGTACTTC	CASNPGFAGNEQYF
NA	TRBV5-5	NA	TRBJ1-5	TGTGCCAGCAGCTTGGGAGATTATAGCAATCAGCCCCAGCATTTT	CASSLGDYSNQPQHF
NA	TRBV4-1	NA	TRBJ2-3	TGCGCCAGCAGCCAAGAGCCCAGTCCCCCAGATACGCAGTATTTT	CASSQEPSPPDTQYF
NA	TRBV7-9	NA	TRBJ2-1	TGTGCCAGCAGCTTACCAAGCGCCACGGAGCAGTTCTTC	CASSLPSATEQFF
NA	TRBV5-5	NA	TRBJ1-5	TGTGCCAGCAGCTTGGGACACAGCAATCAGCCCCAGCATTTT	CASSLGHSNQPQHF
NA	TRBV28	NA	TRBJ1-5	TGTGCCAGCAGTTTCCCCCTCCACGGCGGGACGACCAATTTGCCCCAGCATTTT	CASSFPLHGGTTNLPQHF
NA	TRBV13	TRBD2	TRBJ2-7	TGTGCCAGCAGCTCCATCCGGGGGGACGAGCAGTACTTC	CASSSIRGDEQYF
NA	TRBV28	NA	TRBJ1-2	TGTGCCAGCAGTCGTACAGCTAACTATGGCTACACCTTC	CASSRTANYGYTF
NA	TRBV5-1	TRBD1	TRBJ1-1	TGCGCCAGCAGCCCCGGGACAGGGGTAACTGAAGCTTTCTTT	CASSPGTGVTEAFF
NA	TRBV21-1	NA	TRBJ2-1	TGTGCCAGCAGCTCCCAGGATCCCGGTCCTAGCGGGAGTCCGAGGGTCAATGAGCAGTTCTTC	CASSSQDPGPSGSPRVNEQFF
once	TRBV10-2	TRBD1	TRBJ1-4	TGCGCCAGCAGTGAAATCATTGCCGGGACAGGGATAAAACTGTTTTTT	CASSEIIAGTGIKLFF
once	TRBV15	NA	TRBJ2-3	TGTGCCACCAGCAGCGGGCAGGGCTGGACAGATACGCAGTATTTT	CATSSGQGWTDTQYF
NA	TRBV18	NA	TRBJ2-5	TGTGCCAGCTCACCCGCGGGAAAGGAGACCCAGTACTTC	CASSPAGKETQYF
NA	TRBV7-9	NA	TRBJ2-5	TGTGCCAGCAGCTTATTTGGAGGGTCCAAAGAGACCCAGTACTTC	CASSLFGGSKETQYF
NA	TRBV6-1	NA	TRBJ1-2	TGTGCCAGCAGTGAATACCCCCGGGGAGGTCTATTCTACTATGGCTACACCTTC	CASSEYPRGGLFYYGYTF
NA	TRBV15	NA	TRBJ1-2	TGTGCCACCAAAGACAGCTCCTATGGCTACACCTTC	CATKDSSYGYTF
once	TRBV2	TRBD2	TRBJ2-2	TGTGCCAGCAGTGATCTAGCGGGAGGGGGTCCTTTCGGCGGGGAGCTGTTTTTT	CASSDLAGGGPFGGELFF
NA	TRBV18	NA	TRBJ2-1	TGTGCCAGCTCACCAACTAGATCTGAGCAGTTCTTC	CASSPTRSEQFF
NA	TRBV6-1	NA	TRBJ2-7	TGTGCCAGCAGTGAAGCGCGAGTCTACGAGCAGTACTTC	CASSEARVYEQYF
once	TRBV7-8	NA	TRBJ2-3	TGTGCCAGCAGCCGGAGCACAGATACGCAGTATTTT	CASSRSTDTQYF
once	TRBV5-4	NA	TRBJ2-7	TGTGCCAGCAGCACTAGACAGGCCTACGAGCAGTACTTC	CASSTRQAYEQYF
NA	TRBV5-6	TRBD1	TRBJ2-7	TGTGCCAGCAGCCAGACTAACAGGGGTGAGCAGTACTTC	CASSQTNRGEQYF
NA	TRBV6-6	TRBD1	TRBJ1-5	TGTGCCAGCACCCCAATACAGGGGAGCCAGCCCCAGCATTTT	CASTPIQGSQPQHF
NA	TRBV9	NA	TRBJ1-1	TGTGCCAGCAGCCCTCTCGGGGGGGCCCGTCGGGGTGAAGCTTTCTTT	CASSPLGGARRGEAFF
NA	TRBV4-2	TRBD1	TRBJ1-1	TGTGCCAGCAGTAAACAGGGGACTGAAGCTTTCTTT	CASSKQGTEAFF
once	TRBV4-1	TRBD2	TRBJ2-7	TGCGCCAGCAGCCATCCCCTAGCGGGCCCTTCCTACGAGCAGTACTTC	CASSHPLAGPSYEQYF
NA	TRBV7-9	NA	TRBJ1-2	TGTGCCGTTCCCCATCCAGGGCACTATGGCTACACCTTC	CAVPHPGHYGYTF
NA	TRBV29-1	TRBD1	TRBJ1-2	TGCAGCGTTTCGACAGGGGTTGTACGCTACACCTTC	CSVSTGVVRYTF
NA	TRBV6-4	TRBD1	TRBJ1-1	TGTGCCAGCACTAAGACAGGGGCAAACACTGAAGCTTTCTTT	CASTKTGANTEAFF
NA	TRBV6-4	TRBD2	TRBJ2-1	TGTGCCAGCAGTGACTCGATGGCTAGCGGTCGAAACGAGCAGTTCTTC	CASSDSMASGRNEQFF
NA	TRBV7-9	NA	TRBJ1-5	TGTGCCAGCAGCGCCACAGGGACCACCAATCAGCCCCAGCATTTT	CASSATGTTNQPQHF
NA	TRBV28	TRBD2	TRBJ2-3	TGTGCCAGCAGCCAACTAGCGGGTGTCACAGATACGCAGTATTTT	CASSQLAGVTDTQYF
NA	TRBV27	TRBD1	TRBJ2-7	TGTGCCAGCAGTTTAGAAGGGGGCCTCTCCTACGAGCAGTACTTC	CASSLEGGLSYEQYF
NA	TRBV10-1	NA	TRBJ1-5	TGCGCCAGCAGTGAACATAGCAATCAGCCCCAGCATTTT	CASSEHSNQPQHF
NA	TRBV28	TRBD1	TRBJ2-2	TGTGCCAGCAGAGCAGGGGGTAACACCGGGGAGCTGTTTTTT	CASRAGGNTGELFF
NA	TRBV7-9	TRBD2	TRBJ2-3	TGTGCCAGGGGAGCTGAACTAGCGTCTGATACGCAGTATTTT	CARGAELASDTQYF
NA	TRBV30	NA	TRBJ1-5	TGTGCCTGGAGCTTAGACAGTCGGGGGGCCAATCAGCCCCAGCATTTT	CAWSLDSRGANQPQHF
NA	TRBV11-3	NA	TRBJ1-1	TGTGCCAGCAGCCAGGAAACCGTGGCTTTCTTT	CASSQETVAFF
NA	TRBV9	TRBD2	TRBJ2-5	TGTGCCAGCAGCGCCTCTAGCGGGCGGAAAGAGACCCAGTACTTC	CASSASSGRKETQYF
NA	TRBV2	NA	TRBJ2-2	TGTGCCAGCAGTGACGGTCCCATGAACACCGGGGAGCTGTTTTTT	CASSDGPMNTGELFF
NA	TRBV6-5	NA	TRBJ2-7	TGTGCCAGCAGTTACTCGCGGGCCGGCTCCTACGAGCAGTACTTC	CASSYSRAGSYEQYF
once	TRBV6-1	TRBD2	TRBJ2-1	TGTGCCAGCAGTGGCGCGGGAGCCTACAATGAGCAGTTCTTC	CASSGAGAYNEQFF
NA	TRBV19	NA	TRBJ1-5	TGTGCCAGTAGTATAGGGGGAGGGGGGAGTATGCAGCCCCAGCATTTT	CASSIGGGGSMQPQHF
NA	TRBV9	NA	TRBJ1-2	TGTGCCAGCCAGGGAAGAAACTATGGCTACACCTTC	CASQGRNYGYTF
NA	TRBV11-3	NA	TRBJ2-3	TGTGCCAGCAGCTTAGGCGGCACACCAGATACGCAGTATTTT	CASSLGGTPDTQYF
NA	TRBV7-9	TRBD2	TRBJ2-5	TGTGCCAGCAGCTTCCGCCAGCGGGGCGGGTGGACCCAGTACTTC	CASSFRQRGGWTQYF
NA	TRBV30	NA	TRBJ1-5	TGTGCCTGGAGTCTCCGGGGGGATCAGCCCCAGCATTTT	CAWSLRGDQPQHF